The following is a T cell receptor (beta chain) sequence with its context. What antigen it recognizes has not been identified. No base qualities exist here, and no much larger clone lies one base off it. In the prospective study, participants were 18 to 89 years old, resided in about 25 geographic areas of the United States, and were enrolled through a virtual design. Cohort assignment in the prospective study relied on participant-reported clinical history from a screening survey and a study questionnaire. For ImmuneRACE Cohort 3, a participant was defined as recovered based on two consecutive negative NP/OP PCR tests, clearance by a healthcare professional, or resolution of symptoms. In the prospective study, mobile phlebotomists collected whole blood, serum and a nasopharyngeal or oropharyngeal swab from each participant. Over a roughly 2-month period, participants in the prospective study had the option of providing additional blood draws and questionnaires. Before DNA extraction, blood samples from the prospective study were shipped at room temperature or frozen.

These data originate in a study of blood T cell repertoires in COVID-19 (dated by TCRdb to about 2020). Regarding the research as a whole: Samples covering the acute and convalescent phases of COVID-19 were provided by collaborators in the United States, Italy and Spain. Subjects who had been exposed to COVID-19, were actively infected with it, or had recovered from it provided the deeply sampled blood TCRbeta repertoires that made up the dataset. The repertoires were made available in a free public database intended to serve as a resource for research on the immune response to SARS-CoV-2. Where HLA class I and class II types were available, the types were taken from metadata supplied by the sample provider, not from assay-based typing. Samples came from the ongoing ImmuneRACE study (first 160 participants) plus 1,254 subjects from 6 global collaborators. Nearly every sample came with metadata listing a de-identified subject ID, COVID-19 status, age in years and sex. The prospective study material was composed of cDNA or gDNA derived from T cells, B-cell-depleted T cells, or PBMCs.

TCRbeta CDR3 regions were amplified from genomic DNA by means of the immunoSEQ Assay, a bias-controlled multiplex PCR. In the paper's pipeline: The number of nucleated cells in each sample was estimated by amplification of reference gene primers within the assay. To quantify the absolute abundance of each unique TCRbeta CDR3 rearrangement, sequence reads were collapsed and filtered. For each sample, productive Simpson clonality was calculated by taking the square root of Simpson's diversity index across productive rearrangements. What TCRdb holds here is the immuneACCESS table cut down to in-frame rearrangements. Part of the clones is not present; checked against another copy, under half of the missing clones reflect an unresolved V gene, and the others are unexplained. V, J and clone size derive from that table, while D and trimming were established from the DNA sequence. The sample profile shows about 480,000 clones; around nine tenths of them were found once. The ten most abundant clones make up around 1.9% of the sample.

Taken from the germline V gene (reference sequence), the CDR1 and CDR2 loops are PRHDT and FYEKMQ. Unmatched junction bases come to 11, with V trimmed by 5 bases and J by 2 bases. Reading from cysteine to phenylalanine, the CDR3 counts 17 amino acids. Only CDR3 DNA remains: 51 bases, in frame from the first base. Broader findings and caveats from the paper: The quantity of clinical and demographic metadata differed by source and by participant and was supplied without curation.

This receptor chain uses TRBV13 and TRBJ2-1; 8 bases in between match TRBD2. This receptor was taken from a woman between 35 and 50 years old who had recovered from COVID-19. Sequences were obtained from PBMCs or T cells enriched from blood (not recorded which). The CDR3 has the sequence CASSQEGAGGAYNEQFF. The DNA reads TGTGCCAGCAGCCAAGAAGGTGCGGGAGGCGCCTACAATGAGCAGTTCTTC.